Listed below are T cell receptor beta chains from one sample, sequenced in a study of blood T cell repertoires in COVID-19. Generated by immunoSEQ multiplex PCR, the TCRdb table keeps only in-frame clones and is missing some. In the table there are around 91,000 clones, around 85% of which are singletons. The sample consisted of peripheral blood. These receptors came from a man at least 80 years old with acute or convalescent COVID-19. Each CDR3 is given with its conserved first and last residue. The D gene is left open where the match is weak. Expanded clones are given a class, and other clones once, few, many or no size at all.

>TRBV5-1|TRBJ2-7|TRBD1|.
CASSQGQDSSYEQYF
TGCGCCAGCAGTCAAGGACAGGATAGCTCCTACGAGCAGTACTTC
>TRBV19|TRBJ2-4|TRBD2|.
CASTLTSGRALAKNIQYF
TGTGCCAGTACCTTGACTAGCGGGAGGGCCTTAGCCAAAAACATTCAGTACTTC
>TRBV29-1|TRBJ2-7|.|.
CSVGTAGYSYEQYF
TGCAGCGTAGGCACGGCGGGTTACTCCTACGAGCAGTACTTC
>TRBV5-1|TRBJ2-3|.|once
CASSPGIFLTDTQYF
TGCGCCAGCAGCCCAGGGATTTTTCTCACAGATACGCAGTATTTT
>TRBV5-6|TRBJ2-3|TRBD2|.
CASSLRLAESTDTQYF
TGTGCCAGCAGCTTACGACTAGCGGAAAGCACAGATACGCAGTATTTT
>TRBV7-2|TRBJ2-1|TRBD2|once
CASSLEGRGRAVIDEQFF
TGTGCCAGCAGCTTAGAGGGTCGCGGGAGGGCCGTGATCGATGAGCAGTTCTTC
>TRBV7-2|TRBJ2-2|TRBD2|.
CASTFGGETGELFF
TGTGCCAGCACCTTCGGGGGGGAGACCGGGGAGCTGTTTTTT
>TRBV5-1|TRBJ2-3|.|.
CASSIGQLDTQYF
TGCGCCAGCAGCATCGGACAGTTAGATACGCAGTATTTT
>TRBV30|TRBJ2-5|TRBD1|.
CAWSRDRQETQYF
TGTGCCTGGAGTAGGGACAGGCAAGAGACCCAGTACTTC
>TRBV14|TRBJ2-4|TRBD1|.
CASSQDGQGAKNIQYF
TGTGCCAGCAGCCAAGACGGACAGGGGGCCAAAAACATTCAGTACTTC
>TRBV27|TRBJ1-6|.|.
CASSLQVSYNSPLHF
TGTGCCAGCAGTTTACAGGTCTCCTATAATTCACCCCTCCACTTT
>TRBV28|TRBJ1-1|.|.
CASSLYGNMNTEAFF
TGTGCCAGCAGTTTATATGGCAATATGAACACTGAAGCTTTCTTT
>TRBV14|TRBJ2-7|TRBD2|once
CASSQDLVLAGNRQYF
TGTGCCAGCAGCCAAGATCTTGTGCTAGCGGGGAATAGGCAGTACTTC
>TRBV5-1|TRBJ2-3|TRBD2|.
CASSSLGAKLAGGRQDTQYF
TGCGCCAGCAGCTCCCTAGGGGCAAAACTAGCGGGAGGACGACAGGATACGCAGTATTTT
>TRBV11-3|TRBJ2-1|TRBD1|.
CASSSQTGKYNEQFF
TGTGCCAGCAGCTCTCAGACAGGGAAATACAATGAGCAGTTCTTC
>TRBV29-1|TRBJ2-5|TRBD2|once
CSVEDQSSGYHETQYF
TGCAGCGTTGAAGATCAGAGTAGCGGGTACCACGAGACCCAGTACTTC
>TRBV7-2|TRBJ2-3|TRBD2|.
CASRRGGVEDTQYF
TGTGCCAGCAGACGTGGGGGGGTCGAAGATACGCAGTATTTT
>TRBV4-2|TRBJ1-6|.|.
CASSQEGTKNSPLHF
TGTGCCAGCAGCCAAGAGGGGACAAAAAATTCACCCCTCCACTTT
>TRBV10-3|TRBJ2-5|TRBD2|.
CAISDSGRRGETQYF
TGTGCCATCAGTGACAGCGGGAGGCGGGGCGAGACCCAGTACTTC
>TRBV7-9|TRBJ2-7|TRBD1|.
CASSSPGQGAYEQYF
TGTGCCAGCAGCTCACCGGGACAGGGTGCCTACGAGCAGTACTTC
>TRBV11-2|TRBJ2-2|.|.
CASSLISGNTGELFF
TGTGCCAGCAGCTTAATATCAGGGAACACCGGGGAGCTGTTTTTT
>TRBV6-5|TRBJ2-1|TRBD1|.
CAGNRDRFYNEQFF
TGTGCCGGAAACCGGGACAGGTTCTACAATGAGCAGTTCTTC
>TRBV5-5|TRBJ1-4|.|.
CASSLLTNEKLFF
TGTGCCAGCAGCTTGTTGACAAATGAAAAACTGTTTTTT
>TRBV19|TRBJ2-3|TRBD2|.
CASTPRQLAGTSTDTQYF
TGTGCCAGTACCCCAAGGCAACTAGCGGGAACTAGCACAGATACGCAGTATTTT
>TRBV18|TRBJ2-5|.|once
CASSPPGGETQYF
TGTGCCAGCTCACCACCGGGGGGAGAGACCCAGTACTTC
>TRBV19|TRBJ2-5|TRBD1|.
CASSISPQGRIEETQYF
TGTGCCAGTAGTATATCCCCACAGGGGCGCATCGAAGAGACCCAGTACTTC
>TRBV5-1|TRBJ1-1|.|.
CASRVGQVDTEAFF
TGCGCCAGCAGAGTGGGGCAGGTGGACACTGAAGCTTTCTTT
>TRBV7-2|TRBJ2-5|TRBD2|.
CASSFGTSGPGTQYF
TGTGCCAGCAGCTTCGGGACTAGCGGGCCGGGGACCCAGTACTTC
>TRBV10-3|TRBJ2-5|.|few
CAISGSGRETQYF
TGTGCCATCAGTGGGTCGGGGCGAGAGACCCAGTACTTC
>TRBV18|TRBJ2-7|TRBD1|once
CASSPLSGTGVHEQYF
TGTGCCAGCTCACCCTTATCAGGGACAGGGGTCCACGAGCAGTACTTC
>TRBV4-1|TRBJ2-5|TRBD2|.
CASSQESGGLGGQETQYF
TGCGCCAGCAGCCAAGAATCTGGCGGGCTGGGAGGGCAAGAGACCCAGTACTTC
>TRBV5-8|TRBJ1-3|.|once
CASSREQGTGNTIYF
TGTGCCAGCAGCCGGGAACAGGGAACCGGAAACACCATATATTTT
>TRBV5-1|TRBJ1-1|.|.
CASTSPSGVNTEAFF
TGCGCCAGCACTTCGCCCTCAGGGGTGAACACTGAAGCTTTCTTT
>TRBV7-3|TRBJ1-3|.|.
CASSLAGHPGNTIYF
TGTGCCAGCAGCTTAGCAGGACACCCTGGAAACACCATATATTTT
>TRBV7-2|TRBJ2-5|.|.
CASSLVMGLETQYF
TGTGCCAGCAGCTTAGTTATGGGCCTAGAGACCCAGTACTTC
>TRBV24-1|TRBJ2-7|TRBD1|once
CATSDPGQGTYEQYF
TGTGCCACCAGTGATCCCGGACAGGGCACGTACGAGCAGTACTTC
>TRBV6-2/TRBV6-3|TRBJ1-1|.|.
CASSFSRAEMNTEAFF
TGTGCCAGCAGTTTCTCGAGGGCGGAGATGAACACTGAAGCTTTCTTT
>TRBV12-3/TRBV12-4|TRBJ2-5|.|.
CASSLFGGETQYF
TGTGCCAGCAGTTTGTTCGGGGGAGAGACCCAGTACTTC
>TRBV11-3|TRBJ2-7|TRBD1|.
CASSFRDSGYEQYF
TGTGCCAGCAGCTTTCGGGACAGCGGCTACGAGCAGTACTTC
>TRBV2|TRBJ2-2|TRBD2|.
CASSRLAGGPGELFF
TGTGCCAGCAGTCGACTAGCGGGAGGCCCCGGGGAGCTGTTTTTT
>TRBV4-1|TRBJ2-2|.|.
CASRQGPTDGELFF
TGCGCCAGCAGACAGGGACCTACCGACGGGGAGCTGTTTTTT
>TRBV11-2|TRBJ1-2|.|.
CASSLQGYSMSYTF
TGTGCCAGCAGCTTACAGGGTTACTCTATGAGCTACACCTTC
>TRBV5-1|TRBJ2-1|.|.
CASSPGALGSNEQFF
TGCGCCAGCAGCCCGGGAGCACTAGGGAGCAATGAGCAGTTCTTC
>TRBV28|TRBJ1-1|.|.
CASTLQEGTFF
TGTGCCAGCACTTTACAGGAAGGAACTTTCTTT
>TRBV24-1|TRBJ2-3|.|.
CATSGGRDTFTDTQYF
TGTGCCACCAGTGGGGGGAGGGACACCTTCACAGATACGCAGTATTTT
>TRBV19|TRBJ1-2|.|.
CASSSQEYGYTF
TGTGCCAGTAGTTCACAGGAATATGGCTACACCTTC
>TRBV10-1|TRBJ2-3|TRBD2|.
CASSKLAGGRTDTQYF
TGCGCCAGCAGTAAACTAGCGGGAGGACGCACAGATACGCAGTATTTT
>TRBV7-8|TRBJ1-2|TRBD1|.
CASSLVGALTGGQGNYGYTF
TGTGCCAGCAGCTTAGTTGGTGCTTTAACGGGCGGACAGGGGAACTATGGCTACACCTTC
>TRBV5-1|TRBJ2-1|TRBD1|.
CASSVTGTGARNEQFF
TGCGCCAGCAGCGTAACCGGGACAGGGGCGAGGAATGAGCAGTTCTTC
>TRBV7-3|TRBJ1-1|.|once
CASSLRQFSEAFF
TGTGCCAGCAGCCTTCGCCAGTTTTCTGAAGCTTTCTTT
>TRBV7-3|TRBJ2-6|.|.
CASSTKAPPGVLTF
TGTGCCAGCAGCACTAAGGCGCCCCCGGGTGTACTGACTTTC
>TRBV5-1|TRBJ2-1|TRBD1|few
CASSSQGTAYNEQFF
TGCGCCAGCAGTTCCCAGGGGACAGCTTACAATGAGCAGTTCTTC